The clone carrying this TCR beta chain was seen a handful of times. V lost 1 base to trimming and J lost 9 bases; unmatched junction nucleotides: 7. CDR1 and CDR2 from the germline V gene are GTSNPN and SVGIG (reference sequence). There are 14 residues in the CDR3. A single-stranded UMI oligo with SP2 sequence was ligated to cDNA 3' ends. First-round PCR used 4 to 5 cycles and beta primers RC1.1 and RC1.2 covering TRBC1 and TRBC2. TCRdb reprocessed the UMI-ligation and nested PCR reads with MiXCR, giving one entry per CDR3 protein. The sample lists tens of thousands of distinct CDR3 sequences, roughly 11% occurring once. The data derive from a study of quantifying T cell responses using KT2 cells. Study-level information: TCR alpha and beta constant-region primers primed reverse transcription of RNA.

The sample is PBMC spiked with counted cells of clone KT2. The gene calls are TRBV30 and TRBJ2-1, with 9 positions matching TRBD2. Input material: PBMCs spiked with cells of the T cell clone KT2. The TCR sequence derives from a human donor. CDR3 nucleotide sequence: TGTGCCTGGAGTGGTAGCGGGAGTTATGGTGAGCAGTTCTTC. This encodes CAWSGSGSYGEQFF. Full variable domain (missing parts from reference TRBV30 and TRBJ2-1): SQTIHQWPATLVQPVGSPLSLECTVEGTSNPNLYWYRQAAGRGLQLLFYSVGIGQISSEVPQNLSASRPQDRQFILSSKKLLLSDSGFYLCAWSGSGSYGEQFFGPGTRLTVL.